This TCR beta chain emerged from a study of cytomegalovirus exposure and HLA in healthy donors. Regarding the study as a whole: The study designated around 150 TCR beta chains cytomegalovirus-associated. Later, an analysis found that TCR clusters from the first cohort tended to co-occur in the 120 validation repertoires. The CMV antigen specificity of a few CMV-associated chains was confirmed through in vitro analysis.

Clones were read by immunoSEQ multiplex PCR, and TCRdb kept only the in-frame ones, dropping some. The data contain roughly 150,000 clones, 86% of them singletons. Comments on this clone: Its antigen is still unknown.

An approximately 120-subject validation cohort, separate from the approximately 720-subject first cohort, supplied the donors. Germline CDR1 and CDR2: SGHTA and FQGTGA. The CDR3 loop spans 15 amino acids. V trimming: 2 bases; J trimming: 6 bases; junction bases outside the gene matches: 6. The chain links TRBV7-3 to TRBJ2-1, with TRBD2 identical over 8 bases. This TCR came from a woman between 18 and 29 years old in good health and CMV-seronegative. Material: PBMCs. In DNA form, the CDR3 reads TGTGCCAGCAGCTTACGACTAGCGACCCTCAATGAGCAGTTCTTC. Encoded protein: CASSLRLATLNEQFF. The full variable domain, in which reference TRBV7-3 and TRBJ2-1 provide the parts outside the CDR3, is GAGVSQTPSNKVTEKGKYVELRCDPISGHTALYWYRQSLGQGPEFLIYFQGTGAADDSGLPNDRFFAVRPEGSVSTLKIQRTERGDSAVYLCASSLRLATLNEQFFGPGTRLTVL.